Listed below are T cell receptor beta chains from one sample, sequenced in a study of shared clonotypes between healthy human individuals. Measured with immunoSEQ multiplex PCR; TCRdb has only the in-frame clones, and not every one. Seen here are approximately 110,000 clones, less than 75% observed once, and the top ten hold over 20%. Material: memory CD8+ T cells sorted from blood. The receptors were sampled from a woman in her thirties in good health. CDR3s include the opening cysteine and the closing phenylalanine or tryptophan. The order of the fields is clone size, J gene, D gene, V gene, CDR3 DNA, CDR3 protein. The D gene is left open where the match is weak. Clone size is shown for a subset of rows, as once, few, many or a class of expanded clone.

clone size: .; J gene: TRBJ2-5; D gene: .; V gene: TRBV11-2; CDR3 DNA: TGTGCCAGCAGTACGGGTGGAGAGACCCAGTACTTC; CDR3 protein: CASSTGGETQYF
clone size: .; J gene: TRBJ2-2; D gene: TRBD2; V gene: TRBV7-6; CDR3 DNA: TGTGCCAGCAGCTTAGTCAATGCGGGAGACAACACCGGGGAGCTGTTTTTT; CDR3 protein: CASSLVNAGDNTGELFF
clone size: .; J gene: TRBJ2-1; D gene: TRBD2; V gene: TRBV11-2; CDR3 DNA: TGTGCCAGCAGCCTAGCGGGGCAGCATGAGCAGTTCTTC; CDR3 protein: CASSLAGQHEQFF
clone size: few; J gene: TRBJ2-7; D gene: .; V gene: TRBV27; CDR3 DNA: TGTGCCAGCAGTTTCACCGGGACACGCTACGAGCAGTACTTC; CDR3 protein: CASSFTGTRYEQYF
clone size: once; J gene: TRBJ2-7; D gene: .; V gene: TRBV6-5; CDR3 DNA: TGTGCCAGCAGTTACCGCGGAGCCCAGGACTACGAGCAGTACTTC; CDR3 protein: CASSYRGAQDYEQYF
clone size: .; J gene: TRBJ2-5; D gene: .; V gene: TRBV9; CDR3 DNA: TGTGCCAGCAGCGGAAACCGGGACCGATTTTTGGAGACCCAGTACTTC; CDR3 protein: CASSGNRDRFLETQYF
clone size: .; J gene: TRBJ2-1; D gene: TRBD1; V gene: TRBV5-8; CDR3 DNA: TGTGCCAGCAGAGGGACAGGGGTTAACAATGAGCAGTTCTTC; CDR3 protein: CASRGTGVNNEQFF
clone size: .; J gene: TRBJ2-7; D gene: TRBD1; V gene: TRBV28; CDR3 DNA: TGTGCCAGCAGCCAGGGACAGGGAAACTTCTACGAGCAGTACTTC; CDR3 protein: CASSQGQGNFYEQYF
clone size: .; J gene: TRBJ1-2; D gene: .; V gene: TRBV7-9; CDR3 DNA: TGTGCCAGCAGCCCGGGGGGACTGTATGGCTACACCTTC; CDR3 protein: CASSPGGLYGYTF
clone size: .; J gene: TRBJ2-7; D gene: TRBD2; V gene: TRBV27; CDR3 DNA: TGTGCCAGCAGTCCGTCGACTAGCGGGAGAAGGTACGAGCAGTACTTC; CDR3 protein: CASSPSTSGRRYEQYF
clone size: .; J gene: TRBJ2-5; D gene: .; V gene: TRBV28; CDR3 DNA: TGTGCCAGCAGTTTAAGGGGCTTCCAAGAGACCCAGTACTTC; CDR3 protein: CASSLRGFQETQYF
clone size: .; J gene: TRBJ1-1; D gene: .; V gene: TRBV7-3; CDR3 DNA: TGTGCCAGCAGCTCACAGGAGGACACTGAAGCTTTCTTT; CDR3 protein: CASSSQEDTEAFF
clone size: .; J gene: TRBJ1-1; D gene: .; V gene: TRBV7-3; CDR3 DNA: TGTGCCAGCAGCTTAGACGGATCCGAGGGCACTGAAGCTTTCTTT; CDR3 protein: CASSLDGSEGTEAFF
clone size: .; J gene: TRBJ2-7; D gene: .; V gene: TRBV29-1; CDR3 DNA: TGCAGCGTTGTAGCTCTAGGGGCTTCCTACGAGCAGTACTTC; CDR3 protein: CSVVALGASYEQYF
clone size: .; J gene: TRBJ1-1; D gene: .; V gene: TRBV28; CDR3 DNA: TGTGCCAGCAGGTACGGGGGGGAAGCTTTCTTT; CDR3 protein: CASRYGGEAFF
clone size: .; J gene: TRBJ1-1; D gene: TRBD1; V gene: TRBV4-1; CDR3 DNA: TGCGCCAGCAGCCAATTTATTAGACAGGGAAGGAACACTGAAGCTTTCTTT; CDR3 protein: CASSQFIRQGRNTEAFF
clone size: .; J gene: TRBJ2-5; D gene: TRBD1; V gene: TRBV2; CDR3 DNA: TGTGCCAGCGGTCGACAGGGGAACTCGGGGGAGACCCAGTACTTC; CDR3 protein: CASGRQGNSGETQYF
clone size: .; J gene: TRBJ1-2; D gene: .; V gene: TRBV28; CDR3 DNA: TGTGCCAGCAGTTTCGGGGCAGGCTATGGCTACACCTTC; CDR3 protein: CASSFGAGYGYTF
clone size: .; J gene: TRBJ2-1; D gene: .; V gene: TRBV5-1; CDR3 DNA: TGCGCCAGCAGCTTGAAGGGGTACAATGAGCAGTTCTTC; CDR3 protein: CASSLKGYNEQFF
clone size: few; J gene: TRBJ2-3; D gene: .; V gene: TRBV7-2; CDR3 DNA: TGTGCCAGCAGCTTTTTACACTCTGGATACACTAGCACAGATACGCAGTATTTT; CDR3 protein: CASSFLHSGYTSTDTQYF
clone size: .; J gene: TRBJ2-7; D gene: TRBD2; V gene: TRBV27; CDR3 DNA: TGTGCCAGCAGTCCCAGTGGTAGCGGGACCCTCTACGAGCAGTACTTC; CDR3 protein: CASSPSGSGTLYEQYF
clone size: .; J gene: TRBJ1-3; D gene: .; V gene: TRBV13; CDR3 DNA: TGTGCCAGCAGCCAGTCGTGGGGGATCTCTGGAAACACCATATATTTT; CDR3 protein: CASSQSWGISGNTIYF
clone size: many; J gene: TRBJ2-1; D gene: .; V gene: TRBV25-1; CDR3 DNA: TGTGCCATCGAATGGGCCACCGCTTACAATGAGCAGTTCTTC; CDR3 protein: CAIEWATAYNEQFF
clone size: .; J gene: TRBJ2-5; D gene: TRBD1; V gene: TRBV5-6; CDR3 DNA: TGTGCCAGCAGCCAGACAGGGGGCGGAGAAGAGACCCAGTACTTC; CDR3 protein: CASSQTGGGEETQYF
clone size: few; J gene: TRBJ2-1; D gene: .; V gene: TRBV7-9; CDR3 DNA: TGTGCCAGCAGCTCCCTAGCGCGGTTATACAATGAGCAGTTCTTC; CDR3 protein: CASSSLARLYNEQFF
clone size: .; J gene: TRBJ2-1; D gene: TRBD2; V gene: TRBV4-1; CDR3 DNA: TGCGCCAGCAGCCAAGCCGTCGGGACTAGCTCCTACAATGAGCAGTTCTTC; CDR3 protein: CASSQAVGTSSYNEQFF
clone size: .; J gene: TRBJ1-1; D gene: TRBD1; V gene: TRBV25-1; CDR3 DNA: TGTGCCAGCAGTGAATTAACGGGACAGGGATGGACTGAAGCTTTCTTT; CDR3 protein: CASSELTGQGWTEAFF
clone size: .; J gene: TRBJ1-3; D gene: .; V gene: TRBV7-8; CDR3 DNA: TGTGCCAGCAGCTTAGATTATCCGGAGACGGAAAACACCATATATTTT; CDR3 protein: CASSLDYPETENTIYF
clone size: few; J gene: TRBJ1-1; D gene: .; V gene: TRBV19; CDR3 DNA: TGTGCCAGTAGGAGAGGGGCCGGCACTGAAGCTTTCTTT; CDR3 protein: CASRRGAGTEAFF
clone size: .; J gene: TRBJ2-7; D gene: TRBD2; V gene: TRBV28; CDR3 DNA: TGTGCCAGCAGCGTGGGGGGGACCAACGGCGACGAGCAGTACTTC; CDR3 protein: CASSVGGTNGDEQYF
clone size: .; J gene: TRBJ2-1; D gene: TRBD2; V gene: TRBV5-8; CDR3 DNA: TGTGCCAGCAGCCTGGGACTAGCGGTCACCTCCTACAATGAGCAGTTCTTC; CDR3 protein: CASSLGLAVTSYNEQFF
clone size: .; J gene: TRBJ2-7; D gene: TRBD2; V gene: TRBV27; CDR3 DNA: TGTGCCAGCAGTTTATCCCGGGGGACTAGCGGGACCTACGAGCAGTACTTC; CDR3 protein: CASSLSRGTSGTYEQYF
clone size: many; J gene: TRBJ2-7; D gene: .; V gene: TRBV5-1; CDR3 DNA: TGCGCCAGCAGCTTGGAAATAGCGGCGGACTACGAGCAGTACTTC; CDR3 protein: CASSLEIAADYEQYF
clone size: .; J gene: TRBJ1-5; D gene: .; V gene: TRBV15; CDR3 DNA: TGTGCCACCAGCAGAGGTTACAGAAACAATCAGCCCCAGCATTTT; CDR3 protein: CATSRGYRNNQPQHF
clone size: few; J gene: TRBJ1-5; D gene: .; V gene: TRBV28; CDR3 DNA: TGTGCCAGCAGACAGGGATGGAATCAGCCCCAGCATTTT; CDR3 protein: CASRQGWNQPQHF
clone size: .; J gene: TRBJ2-1; D gene: TRBD2; V gene: TRBV6-4; CDR3 DNA: TGTGCCAGCAGTAAGCGGGAGACGGATGAGCAGTTCTTC; CDR3 protein: CASSKRETDEQFF
clone size: .; J gene: TRBJ1-1; D gene: .; V gene: TRBV7-9; CDR3 DNA: TGTGCCAGCAGCTTATTTCCGGGGAACACTGAAGCTTTCTTT; CDR3 protein: CASSLFPGNTEAFF
clone size: .; J gene: TRBJ2-7; D gene: TRBD1; V gene: TRBV30; CDR3 DNA: TGTGCCTGGAGTACAAGACAGGGACCCATCGAGCAGTACTTC; CDR3 protein: CAWSTRQGPIEQYF
clone size: .; J gene: TRBJ1-1; D gene: .; V gene: TRBV4-1; CDR3 DNA: TGCGCCAGCAGCCAAGTAAGGGTCATCGACTTGAACACTGAAGCTTTCTTT; CDR3 protein: CASSQVRVIDLNTEAFF
clone size: .; J gene: TRBJ1-1; D gene: .; V gene: TRBV7-9; CDR3 DNA: TGTGCCAGCAGCTTAATGGGAGTAGAGAAGAACACTGAAGCTTTCTTT; CDR3 protein: CASSLMGVEKNTEAFF
clone size: .; J gene: TRBJ1-1; D gene: TRBD1; V gene: TRBV16; CDR3 DNA: TGTGCCAGCAACAAGTGGACAGGGGTAGGAACTGAAGCTTTCTTT; CDR3 protein: CASNKWTGVGTEAFF
clone size: .; J gene: TRBJ1-5; D gene: .; V gene: TRBV7-8; CDR3 DNA: TGTGCCAGCAGCCCAGCCCGTGGAGGCAATCAGCCCCAGCATTTT; CDR3 protein: CASSPARGGNQPQHF
clone size: .; J gene: TRBJ2-7; D gene: TRBD2; V gene: TRBV27; CDR3 DNA: TGTGCCAGCAGTACCCCCCTTAACACCGGGACTAGCGGGAGGGCCGTCCCCTACGAGCAGTACTTC; CDR3 protein: CASSTPLNTGTSGRAVPYEQYF
clone size: medium-sized; J gene: TRBJ2-7; D gene: .; V gene: TRBV2; CDR3 DNA: TGTGCCAGCACCCCCCCCACAGGAGCCGCCTACGAGCAGTACTTC; CDR3 protein: CASTPPTGAAYEQYF
clone size: .; J gene: TRBJ1-4; D gene: .; V gene: TRBV10-1; CDR3 DNA: TGCGCCAGCAGTGCCGGGTTCCCCAATGAAAAACTGTTTTTT; CDR3 protein: CASSAGFPNEKLFF
clone size: .; J gene: TRBJ2-7; D gene: .; V gene: TRBV4-1; CDR3 DNA: TGCGCCAGCAGCCAAGATGGGCACCGCAGGGACTTC; CDR3 protein: CASSQDGHRRDF
clone size: .; J gene: TRBJ2-3; D gene: TRBD2; V gene: TRBV19; CDR3 DNA: TGTGCCAGCTCTCCGTCACTAGCGGGAGGAACGCAGTATTTT; CDR3 protein: CASSPSLAGGTQYF
clone size: .; J gene: TRBJ1-2; D gene: .; V gene: TRBV4-1; CDR3 DNA: TGCGCCAGCAGCCACCCGGGAAGCGTCGGGGTCGGAGGCTACACCTTC; CDR3 protein: CASSHPGSVGVGGYTF
clone size: .; J gene: TRBJ2-3; D gene: .; V gene: TRBV28; CDR3 DNA: TGTGCCAGCAGTTTTGGGACGGGAGTTGCTCGGATTAACACAGATACGCAGTATTTT; CDR3 protein: CASSFGTGVARINTDTQYF
clone size: once; J gene: TRBJ2-3; D gene: TRBD2; V gene: TRBV5-1; CDR3 DNA: TGCGCCAGCAGCTTGGGTCTAGCGGAGACAGATACGCAGTATTTT; CDR3 protein: CASSLGLAETDTQYF
clone size: .; J gene: TRBJ1-1; D gene: .; V gene: TRBV7-6; CDR3 DNA: TGTGCCAGCAGCTCCCGGGACGTTCTTACGGCTGAAGCTTTCTTT; CDR3 protein: CASSSRDVLTAEAFF
clone size: .; J gene: TRBJ2-7; D gene: TRBD2; V gene: TRBV6-6; CDR3 DNA: TGTGCCAGCAGTTATGGGCTAGCGGTCGAGCAGTACTTC; CDR3 protein: CASSYGLAVEQYF
clone size: .; J gene: TRBJ2-1; D gene: TRBD1; V gene: TRBV7-9; CDR3 DNA: TGTGCCAGCAGCTTCCCGGGACAGAACTACAATGAGCAGTTCTTC; CDR3 protein: CASSFPGQNYNEQFF
clone size: many; J gene: TRBJ2-2; D gene: .; V gene: TRBV25-1; CDR3 DNA: TGTGCCAGTACTGGGCTTAAACAGGGTATCGCCGGGGAGCTGTTTTTT; CDR3 protein: CASTGLKQGIAGELFF
clone size: .; J gene: TRBJ2-1; D gene: .; V gene: TRBV5-1; CDR3 DNA: TGCGCCAGCAGCCCATCAGCGGGTGGCTCCTACAATGAGCAGTTCTTC; CDR3 protein: CASSPSAGGSYNEQFF
clone size: .; J gene: TRBJ2-7; D gene: TRBD1; V gene: TRBV5-6; CDR3 DNA: TGTGCCAGCAGCCAGGGGGCTAAGTTCTACGAGCAGTACTTC; CDR3 protein: CASSQGAKFYEQYF
clone size: .; J gene: TRBJ2-1; D gene: .; V gene: TRBV5-1; CDR3 DNA: TGCGCCAGCAGGACCTACCTTCTGTACAATGAGCAGTTCTTC; CDR3 protein: CASRTYLLYNEQFF
clone size: .; J gene: TRBJ2-1; D gene: .; V gene: TRBV6-1; CDR3 DNA: TGTGCCAGCAGCAGGGGGGAAAGCAATGAGCAGTTCTTC; CDR3 protein: CASSRGESNEQFF
clone size: .; J gene: TRBJ1-5; D gene: TRBD1; V gene: TRBV6-5; CDR3 DNA: TGTGCCAGCAGTCCGCAGGACAGGGGGAATCAGCCCCAGCATTTT; CDR3 protein: CASSPQDRGNQPQHF